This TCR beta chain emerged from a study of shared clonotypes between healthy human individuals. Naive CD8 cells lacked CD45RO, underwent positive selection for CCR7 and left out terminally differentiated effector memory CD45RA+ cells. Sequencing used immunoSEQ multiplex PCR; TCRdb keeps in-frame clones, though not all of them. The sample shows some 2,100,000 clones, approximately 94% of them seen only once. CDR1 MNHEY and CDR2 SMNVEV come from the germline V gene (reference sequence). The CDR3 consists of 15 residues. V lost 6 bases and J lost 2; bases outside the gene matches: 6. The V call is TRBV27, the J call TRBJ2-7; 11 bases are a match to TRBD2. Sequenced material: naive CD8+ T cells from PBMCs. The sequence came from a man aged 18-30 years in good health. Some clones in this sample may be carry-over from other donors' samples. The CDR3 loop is CASRGTSGFPYEQYF. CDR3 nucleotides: TGTGCCAGCAGGGGGACTAGCGGTTTTCCCTACGAGCAGTACTTC.